A single sample gave rise to the 10 T cell receptor beta chains below, sequenced in a study of blood T cell repertoires in COVID-19. Clones were read by immunoSEQ multiplex PCR, and TCRdb kept only the in-frame ones, dropping some. Of 200,000 to 250,000 clones listed, approximately 86% are singletons. The sample was peripheral blood. All receptors come from a man between 18 and 29 years old with active or convalescent COVID-19.

This sequence joins TRBV4-2 and TRBJ2-7; unclear D gene. The germline gives CDR1 LGHNA, CDR2 YNFKEQ. Trimming took off 3 bases at V and 4 bases at J, with 7 bases between the two ends. The CDR3 is 12 residues long. CDR3 nucleotides: TGTGCCAGCAGCCAGAGTGGTTACGAGCAGTACTTC. Translating it yields CASSQSGYEQYF.

The V gene is TRBV11-3, the J gene TRBJ2-7; D unclear. The CDR3 extends over 14 amino acids. Trimming took 6 bases from V and 3 from J, leaving 15 bases between them. Looked up from germline, CDR1 is SGHNT and CDR2 is YENEEA. The CDR3 nucleotides read TGTGCCAGCAGGGCTCATCTCGCAGACTACGAGCAGTACTTC. This codes for CASRAHLADYEQYF.

This chain connects TRBV30 to TRBJ1-3; 11 nucleotides align to TRBD1. Trimming cost V 3 bases and J 7 bases; bases outside gene matches: 2. The CDR3 extends over 13 amino acids. Per the germline V gene, CDR1 is GTSNPN and CDR2 is SVGIG (reference sequence). This CDR3 is CAWRRTGGNTIYF. The CDR3 DNA is TGTGCCTGGAGGCGGACAGGGGGCAACACCATATATTTT.

The chain has TRBV11-2 and TRBJ2-7; 8 bases are shared with TRBD1. Germline CDR1 and CDR2: SGHAT and FQNNGV. V lost 1 base to trimming and J lost 2 bases; unmatched junction nucleotides: 10. The CDR3 runs 17 residues. Written as DNA, the CDR3 is TGTGCCAGCAGCTTAGTGGGATGGGACAGGTTCGCCTACGAGCAGTACTTC. Amino acid sequence: CASSLVGWDRFAYEQYF.

The chain links TRBV9 to TRBJ1-1; tentatively, D is TRBD1 (5 bases). CDR1 is SGDLS and CDR2 is YYNGEE in the germline V gene. The CDR3 spans 15 residues. V gave up 3 bases and J gave up 1 base, with 13 bases separating them. CDR3 protein: CASSEPGHWNTEAFF. The CDR3 bases are TGTGCCAGCAGCGAGCCAGGACACTGGAACACTGAAGCTTTCTTT.

The V and J genes are TRBV7-3 and TRBJ2-3; possibly TRBD2 for D (6 bases). The CDR3 covers 15 residues. The V gene's germline CDR1 is SGHTA and CDR2 FQGTGA. The V end lost 2 bases, the J end lost 0 bases, and 9 bases lay between the germline ends. The CDR3 here is CASSLPSGSTDTQYF. Written as DNA, the CDR3 is TGTGCCAGCAGCTTACCCAGCGGGAGCACAGATACGCAGTATTTT.

This chain joins TRBV6-1 and TRBJ2-1, with 15 bases lining up with TRBD2. Germline values: CDR1 MNHNS, CDR2 SASEGT. The CDR3 runs 16 residues. Unmatched junction bases numbered 5, after V lost 4 bases and J lost 7 bases. The CDR3 nucleotides read TGTGCCAGCAGTGGGACTAGCGGGAGGGTGTGGAATGAGCAGTTCTTC. Translated: CASSGTSGRVWNEQFF.

The chain joins TRBV29-1 to TRBJ2-7; TRBD2 is a possible D gene (6 bases). The CDR3 runs 11 residues. Trimming removed 1 base at V and 6 bases at J, with 7 bases between. Per the germline V gene, CDR1 is SQVTM and CDR2 is ANQGSEA. DNA for the CDR3: TGCAGCGTTGAAGGGGGAGGCGAGCAGTACTTC. Protein: CSVEGGGEQYF.

The chain is built from TRBV3-1 (or the pseudogene TRBV3-2) and TRBJ1-2; D might be TRBD1 (6 bases). This CDR3 is built from 14 residues. V gave up 3 bases and J gave up 3 bases, with 11 bases separating them. Germline V CDR1 and CDR2: LGHDT, YNNKEL (reference sequence). The CDR3 protein is CASSHRGGHYGYTF. CDR3 nucleotides: TGTGCCAGCAGCCATAGGGGGGGGCACTATGGCTACACCTTC.

The V gene is TRBV5-8, the J gene TRBJ2-1; 10 bases are shared with TRBD2. With 3 bases clipped from V and 0 bases from J, the junction kept 9 bases outside the gene matches. There are 18 residues in the CDR3. The germline gives CDR1 SGHTS, CDR2 YDEGEE. Written as DNA, the CDR3 is TGTGCCAGCAGCTCCGGACTAGCGGTAACCACCTCCTACAATGAGCAGTTCTTC. Protein: CASSSGLAVTTSYNEQFF.